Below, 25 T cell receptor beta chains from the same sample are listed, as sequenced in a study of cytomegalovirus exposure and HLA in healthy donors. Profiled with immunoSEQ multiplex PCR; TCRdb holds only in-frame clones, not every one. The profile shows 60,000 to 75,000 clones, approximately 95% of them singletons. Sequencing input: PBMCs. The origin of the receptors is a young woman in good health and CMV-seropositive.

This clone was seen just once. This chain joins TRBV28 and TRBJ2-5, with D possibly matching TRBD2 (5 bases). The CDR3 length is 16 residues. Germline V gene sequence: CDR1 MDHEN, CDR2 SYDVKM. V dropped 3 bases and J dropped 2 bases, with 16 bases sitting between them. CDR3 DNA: TGTGCCAGCAGTTTCCGTCTGAGCGGTGCTCAAGAGACCCAGTACTTC. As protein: CASSFRLSGAQETQYF.

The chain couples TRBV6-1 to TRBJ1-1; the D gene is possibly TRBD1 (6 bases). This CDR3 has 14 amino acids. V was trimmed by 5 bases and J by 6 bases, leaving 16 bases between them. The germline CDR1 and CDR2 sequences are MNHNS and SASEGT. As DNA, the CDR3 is TGTGCCAGCAGTTCCCAGGGGAGAATCGCTGAAGCTTTCTTT. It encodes CASSSQGRIAEAFF.

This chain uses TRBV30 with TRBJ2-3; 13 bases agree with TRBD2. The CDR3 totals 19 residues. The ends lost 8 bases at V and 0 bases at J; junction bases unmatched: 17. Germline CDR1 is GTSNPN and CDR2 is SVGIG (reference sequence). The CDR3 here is CAPRLAGGPQHKSTDTQYF. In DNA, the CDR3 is TGTGCCCCCCGACTAGCGGGGGGCCCCCAGCACAAAAGCACAGATACGCAGTATTTT.

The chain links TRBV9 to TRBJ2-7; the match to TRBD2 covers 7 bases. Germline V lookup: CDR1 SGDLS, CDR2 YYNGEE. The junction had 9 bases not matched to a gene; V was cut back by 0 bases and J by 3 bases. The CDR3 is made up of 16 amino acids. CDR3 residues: CASSVAGLADLYEQYF. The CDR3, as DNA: TGTGCCAGCAGCGTAGCGGGGCTAGCGGACCTCTACGAGCAGTACTTC.

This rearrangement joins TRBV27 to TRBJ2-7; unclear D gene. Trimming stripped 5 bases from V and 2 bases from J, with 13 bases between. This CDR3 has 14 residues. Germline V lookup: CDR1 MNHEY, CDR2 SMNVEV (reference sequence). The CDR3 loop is CASSPDSPAYEQYF. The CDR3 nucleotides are TGTGCCAGCAGTCCAGATAGCCCGGCCTACGAGCAGTACTTC.

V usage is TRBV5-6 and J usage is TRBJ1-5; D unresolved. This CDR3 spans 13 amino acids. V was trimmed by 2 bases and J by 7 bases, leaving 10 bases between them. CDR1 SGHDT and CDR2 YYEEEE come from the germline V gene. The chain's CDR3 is CASSLAGNQPQHF. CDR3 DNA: TGTGCCAGCAGCTTAGCGGGAAACCAGCCCCAGCATTTT.

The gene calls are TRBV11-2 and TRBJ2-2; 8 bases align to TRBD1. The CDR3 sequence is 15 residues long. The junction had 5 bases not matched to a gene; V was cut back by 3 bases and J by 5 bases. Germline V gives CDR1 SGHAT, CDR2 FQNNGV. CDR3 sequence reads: CASSFTRQGTGELFF. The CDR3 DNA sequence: TGTGCCAGCAGCTTCACTCGACAGGGGACCGGGGAGCTGTTTTTT.

The CDR3 nucleotides read TGTGCCAGCAGCCTCCGCGGGGGAACGAATGAGCAGTTCTTC. It is translated as CASSLRGGTNEQFF. The chain uses TRBV28 and TRBJ2-1, with 7 bases fitting TRBD2. The J segment lost 7 bases and the V segment lost 6 bases, leaving 9 bases of the junction unmatched. The germline V gene has CDR1 MDHEN and CDR2 SYDVKM. This CDR3 is 14 amino acids long.

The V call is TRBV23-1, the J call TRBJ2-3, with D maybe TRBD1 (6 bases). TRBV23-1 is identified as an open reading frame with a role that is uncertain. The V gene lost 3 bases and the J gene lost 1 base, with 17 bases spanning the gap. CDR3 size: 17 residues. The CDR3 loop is CASSQMMKGEGTDTQYF. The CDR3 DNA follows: TGCGCCAGCAGTCAGATGATGAAGGGGGAAGGCACAGATACGCAGTATTTT.

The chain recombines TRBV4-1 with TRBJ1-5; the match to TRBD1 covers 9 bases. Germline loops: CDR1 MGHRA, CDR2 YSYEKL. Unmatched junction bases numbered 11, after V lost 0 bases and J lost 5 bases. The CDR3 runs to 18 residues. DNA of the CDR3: TGCGCCAGCAGCCAAGATCCTCCCCCGACAGGGGGTTATCAGCCCCAGCATTTT. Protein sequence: CASSQDPPPTGGYQPQHF.

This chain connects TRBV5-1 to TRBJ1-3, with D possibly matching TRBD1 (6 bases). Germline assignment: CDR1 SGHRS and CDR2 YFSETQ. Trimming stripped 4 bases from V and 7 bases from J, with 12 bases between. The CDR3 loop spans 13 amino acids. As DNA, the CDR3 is TGCGCCAGCAGCGAGATACAGGGTAACACCATATATTTT. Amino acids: CASSEIQGNTIYF.

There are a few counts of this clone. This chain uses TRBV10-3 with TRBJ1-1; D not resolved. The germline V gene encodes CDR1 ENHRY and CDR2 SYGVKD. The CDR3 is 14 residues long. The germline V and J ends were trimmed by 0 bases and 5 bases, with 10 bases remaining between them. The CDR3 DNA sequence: TGTGCCATCAGTGAGTCATTAACGGGGACTGAAGCTTTCTTT. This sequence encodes CAISESLTGTEAFF.

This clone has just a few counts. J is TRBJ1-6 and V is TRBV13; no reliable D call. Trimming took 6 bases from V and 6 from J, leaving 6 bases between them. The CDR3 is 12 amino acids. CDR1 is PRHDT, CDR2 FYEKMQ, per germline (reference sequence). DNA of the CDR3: TGTGCCAGCAGGTGGAGTAATTCACCCCTCCACTTT. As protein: CASRWSNSPLHF.

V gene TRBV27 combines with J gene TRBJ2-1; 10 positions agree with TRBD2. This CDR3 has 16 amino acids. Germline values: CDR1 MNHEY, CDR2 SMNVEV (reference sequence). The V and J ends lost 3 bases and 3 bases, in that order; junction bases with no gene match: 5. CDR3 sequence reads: CASSFSTSGFYNEQFF. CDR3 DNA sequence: TGTGCCAGCAGTTTTTCGACTAGCGGGTTCTACAATGAGCAGTTCTTC.

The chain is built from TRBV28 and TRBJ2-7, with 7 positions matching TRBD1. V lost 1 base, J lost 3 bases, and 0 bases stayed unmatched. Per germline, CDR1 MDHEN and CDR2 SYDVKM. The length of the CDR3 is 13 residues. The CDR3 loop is CASSLSGGYEQYF. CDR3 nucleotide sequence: TGTGCCAGCAGTTTATCAGGGGGCTACGAGCAGTACTTC.

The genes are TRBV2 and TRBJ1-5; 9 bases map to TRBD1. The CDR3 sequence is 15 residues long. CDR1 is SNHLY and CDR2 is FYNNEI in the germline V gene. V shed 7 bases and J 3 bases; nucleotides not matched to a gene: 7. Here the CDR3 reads CASTAGQGNNQPQHF. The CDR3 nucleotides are TGTGCCAGCACCGCAGGACAGGGGAACAATCAGCCCCAGCATTTT. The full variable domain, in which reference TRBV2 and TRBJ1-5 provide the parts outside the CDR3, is EPEVTQTPSHQVTQMGQEVILRCVPISNHLYFYWYRQILGQKVEFLVSFYNNEISEKSEIFDDQFSVERPDGSNFTLKIRSTKLEDSAMYFCASTAGQGNNQPQHFGDGTRLSIL.

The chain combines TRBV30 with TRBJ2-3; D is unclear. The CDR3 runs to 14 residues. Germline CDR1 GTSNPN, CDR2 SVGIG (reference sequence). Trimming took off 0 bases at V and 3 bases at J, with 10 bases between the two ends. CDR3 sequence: CAWSVMGWTDTQYF. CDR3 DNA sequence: TGTGCCTGGAGTGTAATGGGCTGGACAGATACGCAGTATTTT.

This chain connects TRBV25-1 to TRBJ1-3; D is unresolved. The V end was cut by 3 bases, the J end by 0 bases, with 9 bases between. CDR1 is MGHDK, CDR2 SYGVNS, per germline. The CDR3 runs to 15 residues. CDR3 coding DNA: TGTGCCAGCAGTGATGCCCCCTACTCTGGAAACACCATATATTTT. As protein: CASSDAPYSGNTIYF.

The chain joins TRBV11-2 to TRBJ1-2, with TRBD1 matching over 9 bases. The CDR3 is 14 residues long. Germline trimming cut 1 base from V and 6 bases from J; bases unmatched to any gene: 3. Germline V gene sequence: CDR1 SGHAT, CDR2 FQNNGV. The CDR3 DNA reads TGTGCCAGCAGCTTAGTCGGGACAGGGAATGGCTACACCTTC. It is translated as CASSLVGTGNGYTF.

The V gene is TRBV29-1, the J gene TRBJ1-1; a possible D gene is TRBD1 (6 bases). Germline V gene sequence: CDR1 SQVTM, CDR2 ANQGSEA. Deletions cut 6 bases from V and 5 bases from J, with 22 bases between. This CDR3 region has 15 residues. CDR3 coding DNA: TGCAGCGTACCAGGGGACGACAGCCTCGCGACTGAAGCTTTCTTT. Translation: CSVPGDDSLATEAFF.

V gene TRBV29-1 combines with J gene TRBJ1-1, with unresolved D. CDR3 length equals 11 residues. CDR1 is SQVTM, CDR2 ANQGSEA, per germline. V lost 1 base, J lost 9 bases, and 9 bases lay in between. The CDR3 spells CSVEGVSKAFF. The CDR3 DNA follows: TGCAGCGTTGAAGGCGTGTCCAAAGCTTTCTTT.

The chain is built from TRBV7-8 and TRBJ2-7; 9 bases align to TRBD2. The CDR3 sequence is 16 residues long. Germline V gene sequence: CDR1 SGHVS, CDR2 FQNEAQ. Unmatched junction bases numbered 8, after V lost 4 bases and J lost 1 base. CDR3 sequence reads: CASSSGAGGGSYEQYF. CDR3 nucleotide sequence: TGTGCCAGCAGCTCGGGGGCGGGGGGGGGATCCTACGAGCAGTACTTC.

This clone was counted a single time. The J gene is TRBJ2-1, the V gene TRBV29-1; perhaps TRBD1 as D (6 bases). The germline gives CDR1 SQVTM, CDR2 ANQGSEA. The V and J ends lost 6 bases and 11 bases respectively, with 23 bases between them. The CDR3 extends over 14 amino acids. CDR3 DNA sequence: TGCAGCGTGCAGCTTGGACAGCGAGGGGGTCAGCAGTTCTTC. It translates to CSVQLGQRGGQQFF.

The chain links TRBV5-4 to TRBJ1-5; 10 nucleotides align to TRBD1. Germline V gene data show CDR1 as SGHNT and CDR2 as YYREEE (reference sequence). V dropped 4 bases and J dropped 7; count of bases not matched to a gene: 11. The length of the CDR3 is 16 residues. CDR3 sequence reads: CASSHAPGTGVQPQHF. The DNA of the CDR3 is TGTGCCAGCAGCCACGCCCCCGGGACAGGGGTCCAGCCCCAGCATTTT.

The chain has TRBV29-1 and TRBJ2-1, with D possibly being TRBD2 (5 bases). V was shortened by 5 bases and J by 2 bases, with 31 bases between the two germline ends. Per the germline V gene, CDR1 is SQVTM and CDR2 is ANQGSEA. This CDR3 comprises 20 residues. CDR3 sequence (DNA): TGCAGCGTTTTTTGGACTTCTACCGGCCGATACTATAATGCCTACAATGAGCAGTTCTTC. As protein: CSVFWTSTGRYYNAYNEQFF.